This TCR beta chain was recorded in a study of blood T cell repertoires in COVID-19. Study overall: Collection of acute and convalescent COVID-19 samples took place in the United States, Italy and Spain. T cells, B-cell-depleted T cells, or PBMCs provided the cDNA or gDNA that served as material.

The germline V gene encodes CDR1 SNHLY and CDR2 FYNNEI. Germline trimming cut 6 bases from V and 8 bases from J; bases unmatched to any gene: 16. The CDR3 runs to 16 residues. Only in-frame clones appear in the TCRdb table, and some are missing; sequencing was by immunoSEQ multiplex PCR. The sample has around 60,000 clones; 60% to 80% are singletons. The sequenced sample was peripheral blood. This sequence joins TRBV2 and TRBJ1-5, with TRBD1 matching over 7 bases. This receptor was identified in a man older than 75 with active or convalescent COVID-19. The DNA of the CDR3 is TGTGCCAGCAGGGCAACCACAGGGGCGGATTTAAAGCCCCAGCATTTT. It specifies CASRATTGADLKPQHF.